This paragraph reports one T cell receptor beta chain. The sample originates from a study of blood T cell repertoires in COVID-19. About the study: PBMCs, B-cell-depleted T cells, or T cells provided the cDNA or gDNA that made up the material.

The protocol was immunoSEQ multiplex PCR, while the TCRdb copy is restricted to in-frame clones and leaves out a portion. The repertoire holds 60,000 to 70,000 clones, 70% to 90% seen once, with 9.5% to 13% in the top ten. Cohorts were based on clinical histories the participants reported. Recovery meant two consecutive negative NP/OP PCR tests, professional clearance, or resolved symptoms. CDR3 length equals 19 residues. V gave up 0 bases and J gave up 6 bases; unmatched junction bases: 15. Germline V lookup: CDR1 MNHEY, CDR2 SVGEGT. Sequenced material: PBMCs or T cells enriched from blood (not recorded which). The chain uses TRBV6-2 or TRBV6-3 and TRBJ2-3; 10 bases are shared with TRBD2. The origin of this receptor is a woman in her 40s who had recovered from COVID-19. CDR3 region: CASSYSTAGGPPRGDTQYF. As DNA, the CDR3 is TGTGCCAGCAGTTACTCCACAGCGGGGGGGCCCCCAAGGGGGGATACGCAGTATTTT.